Each of the 12 T cell receptor beta chains below was sequenced from the same sample in a study of cytomegalovirus exposure and HLA in healthy donors. The PCR contained 60 Vbeta and 13 Jbeta primers. Only in-frame clones appear in the TCRdb table, and some are missing; sequencing was by immunoSEQ multiplex PCR. Of 130,000 to 150,000 clones detected, 78% appear once; the ten largest clones hold 2.5% to 3%. Sequencing was done on a sample of PBMCs. The receptors here all came from a female donor in good health and CMV-seronegative.

The chain combines TRBV28 with TRBJ2-5; TRBD1 matches at 8 bases. The germline gives CDR1 MDHEN, CDR2 SYDVKM. The length of the CDR3 is 15 residues. V gave up 5 bases and J gave up 2 bases; unmatched junction bases: 7. The CDR3 DNA reads TGTGCCAGCAGTACCCCCGGGACAGGACAAGAGACCCAGTACTTC. It specifies CASSTPGTGQETQYF.

The genes are TRBV5-4 and TRBJ1-2, with 7 nucleotides matching TRBD1. J gave up 2 bases and V 0 bases, and 7 bases lay outside the gene matches. The V gene's germline CDR1 is SGHNT and CDR2 YYREEE (reference sequence). CDR3 size: 16 residues. CDR3 region: CASSLAGGQTNYGYTF. The CDR3, as DNA: TGTGCCAGCAGCTTGGCCGGGGGACAGACAAACTATGGCTACACCTTC.

CDR3 sequence (DNA): TGTGCCAGCAGCCTACAGGCCCCCTTCTCCTACAATGAGCAGTTCTTC. Translated: CASSLQAPFSYNEQFF. V gene TRBV28 combines with J gene TRBJ2-1; TRBD1 is a possible D gene (5 bases). The V gene lost 6 bases and the J gene lost 0 bases, with 15 bases spanning the gap. This CDR3 has 16 residues. CDR1 is MDHEN and CDR2 is SYDVKM in the germline V gene.

The V gene is TRBV6-5, the J gene TRBJ1-2; 8 nucleotides match TRBD1. V gave up 6 bases and J gave up 5 bases; unmatched junction bases: 14. This CDR3 contains 16 residues. Germline V gene data show CDR1 as MNHEY and CDR2 as SVGAGI. The CDR3, as DNA: TGTGCCAGCAGCTACCATTCCGGACAGGGATCGTATGGCTACACCTTC. This sequence encodes CASSYHSGQGSYGYTF.

This sequence joins TRBV28 and TRBJ1-5, with TRBD1 identical over 11 bases. V trimming: 4 bases; J trimming: 2 bases; junction bases outside the gene matches: 10. Germline values: CDR1 MDHEN, CDR2 SYDVKM. This CDR3 spans 18 amino acids. For the CDR3, the DNA is TGTGCCAGCAGTTGGGGGACAGGGGGGTCCTCGGGCAATCAGCCCCAGCATTTT. Amino acids: CASSWGTGGSSGNQPQHF.

The chain links TRBV28 to TRBJ1-2; no definite D call. Trimming cost V 6 bases and J 7 bases, with 12 bases left between them. The germline gives CDR1 MDHEN, CDR2 SYDVKM. This CDR3 region has 12 residues. In DNA form, the CDR3 reads TGTGCCAGCAGAAAAAATGAGGTTGGCTACACCTTC. Its translation: CASRKNEVGYTF.

The rearrangement joins TRBV5-4 to TRBJ2-3; 7 positions agree with TRBD2. The V segment lost 4 bases and the J segment 0 bases; nucleotides outside the gene matches: 11. In germline, CDR1 is SGHNT, CDR2 YYREEE (reference sequence). This CDR3 comprises 17 residues. In DNA form, the CDR3 reads TGTGCCAGCAGCCTGCTCGGGGGGACCTCTAGCACAGATACGCAGTATTTT. Amino acids: CASSLLGGTSSTDTQYF.

The chain uses TRBV15 and TRBJ2-2, with D possibly matching TRBD2 (6 bases). CDR1 and CDR2 (germline): LNHNV, YYDKDF (reference sequence). CDR3 length equals 16 residues. V was trimmed by 0 bases and J by 3 bases, leaving 11 bases between them. CDR3 amino acids: CATSRDRGTYTGELFF. The CDR3 DNA sequence: TGTGCCACCAGCAGAGATCGTGGGACTTACACCGGGGAGCTGTTTTTT.

Remarks on this clone: At one of its ends the junction is not consistent with the germline gene, which may arise from a read error. CDR3 in amino acids: CASSLAENLVNYGYPF. The CDR3 DNA reads TGTGCCAGCAGTCTTGCAGAAAACTTAGTTAACTATGGCTACCCCTTC. This rearrangement joins TRBV28 to TRBJ1-2; D unclear. The CDR3 covers 16 residues. Germline loops: CDR1 MDHEN, CDR2 SYDVKM.

This clone has a handful of counts. The gene calls are TRBV6-6 and TRBJ1-2; 9 nucleotides match TRBD1. In germline, CDR1 is MNHNY, CDR2 SVGAGI (reference sequence). With V trimmed by 2 bases and J by 8 bases, 3 bases remained unmatched. This CDR3 is built from 13 residues. DNA of the CDR3: TGTGCCAGCAGTTACAGACAGGGGGGAGGCTACACCTTC. Encoded protein: CASSYRQGGGYTF.

J is TRBJ2-3 and V is TRBV28; TRBD1 might be the D (6 bases). The CDR3 length is 16 residues. The V and J ends lost 3 bases and 6 bases respectively, with 19 bases between them. From germline, CDR1 is MDHEN and CDR2 SYDVKM. The CDR3 DNA reads TGTGCCAGCAGTTTCACCCGGGACACCGAGGGCGATACGCAGTATTTT. Translation: CASSFTRDTEGDTQYF.

V usage is TRBV21-1 and J usage is TRBJ2-7; the D segment call TRBD2 is taken from the table without a DNA check. TRBV21-1 is labeled a pseudogene. CDR3 length: 16 amino acids. This CDR3 is CASSKGGVARIYEQYF. The CDR3 DNA reads TGTGCCAGCAGCAAAGGAGGAGTGGCTAGGATCTACGAGCAGTACTTC.